A selection of T cell receptor beta chains follows, all from one sample in a study of neurological immune-mediated disorders. TCRdb re-derived calls from the 5' RACE reads in MiXCR, one entry per CDR3 protein. The data hold 65,000 to 85,000 distinct CDR3 sequences, with 2.5% to 4% observed a single time. The material sequenced was PBMCs. All receptors derive from a woman aged 50 to 60 with multiple sclerosis. CDR3s include the opening cysteine and the closing phenylalanine or tryptophan. The D gene is left open where the match is weak. Where a row states a size, it is once, few, many or the class of an expanded clone; other rows omit it.

TRBV5-1	many	TRBJ2-5	.	TGCGCCAGCAGCTTGGCCGGCAGACAAGAGACCCAGTACTTC	CASSLAGRQETQYF
TRBV15	many	TRBJ2-3	.	TGTGCCACCAGCCCGGGTAGCCCCACAGATACGCAGTATTTT	CATSPGSPTDTQYF
TRBV7-2	many	TRBJ2-5	TRBD1	TGTGCCAGCAGCTTACTATTGACAGGGGCTGAGACCCAGTACTTC	CASSLLLTGAETQYF
TRBV20-1	many	TRBJ1-2	.	TGCAGTGCTAGAGATCCCGGAGAAGGGAATACACATGGCTACACCTTC	CSARDPGEGNTHGYTF
TRBV20-1	many	TRBJ1-4	.	TGCAGTGTTTCGAGAGGGGCGAATAATGAAAAACTGTTTTTT	CSVSRGANNEKLFF
TRBV5-1	many	TRBJ2-3	TRBD1	TGCGCCAGCAGCCGACAGGGTAGCACAGATACGCAGTATTTT	CASSRQGSTDTQYF
TRBV29-1	many	TRBJ2-5	.	TGCAGCGTTGAACCGGCAGGGGCACTTGGAGAGACCCAGTACTTC	CSVEPAGALGETQYF
TRBV7-2	many	TRBJ2-1	.	TGTGCCAGCAGCTCCGGGCCCGGAAACTACAATGAGCAGTTCTTC	CASSSGPGNYNEQFF
TRBV20-1	many	TRBJ2-3	.	TGCAGTGCTAGAGCCCCGGCTTGGGATACGCAGTATTTT	CSARAPAWDTQYF
TRBV12-5	many	TRBJ2-3	.	TGTGCTAGTGGGACCACAGATACGCAGTATTTT	CASGTTDTQYF
TRBV28	many	TRBJ2-3	.	TGTGCCAGCAACCCTATCTTAACCACAGATACGCAGTATTTT	CASNPILTTDTQYF
TRBV20-1	many	TRBJ2-3	.	TGCAGTGCTACCCGGGGCTCGAGTCAAAGTACAGATACGCAGTATTTT	CSATRGSSQSTDTQYF
TRBV4-1	many	TRBJ2-5	.	TGCGCCAGCAGCCAAGACGAGGGAATCGGAGAGACCCAGTACTTC	CASSQDEGIGETQYF
TRBV7-2	many	TRBJ1-6	.	TGTGCCAGCAGCCGTTCGGCAGGAAATTCACCCCTCCACTTT	CASSRSAGNSPLHF
TRBV10-3	.	TRBJ1-5	.	TGTGCCATCAGTGTCGGCAATCAGCCCCAGAATTTT	CAISVGNQPQNF
TRBV20-1	few	TRBJ1-1	TRBD1	TGCAGTGCCCAGCGGTACAGGGGCACTGAAGCTTTCTTT	CSAQRYRGTEAFF
TRBV5-1	many	TRBJ1-1	.	TGCGCCAGCAGCTTGGCCGCGCGAGCCAACATGAACACTGAAGCTTTCTTT	CASSLAARANMNTEAFF
TRBV29-1	many	TRBJ2-3	.	TGCAGCGCCGGGGGGTTGGCAGGGGGAGATACGCAGTATTTT	CSAGGLAGGDTQYF
TRBV5-5	many	TRBJ2-7	.	TGTGCCAGCAGCTTGGAGGGACGGACTACCTACGAGCAGTACTTC	CASSLEGRTTYEQYF
TRBV10-3	many	TRBJ1-1	TRBD1	TGTGCCATCAGTGAGTCCCAGGGGGTGAACACTGAAGCTTTCTTT	CAISESQGVNTEAFF
TRBV20-1	many	TRBJ1-1	TRBD1	TGCAGTGCTAGAGGCGGACAGGGATCGGGCACTGAAGCTTTCTTT	CSARGGQGSGTEAFF
TRBV7-2	many	TRBJ1-3	.	TGTGCCAGCACCGCAACAGGGAACTCTGGAAACACCATATATTTT	CASTATGNSGNTIYF
TRBV20-1	many	TRBJ2-2	TRBD2	TGCAGTGCGCTAGCGGGAGAAGCCGGGGAGCTGTTTTTT	CSALAGEAGELFF
TRBV7-6	many	TRBJ2-7	TRBD2	TGTGCCAGCAGCTTCGGTAGGCTAGCGGGAGGCGAGCAGTACTTC	CASSFGRLAGGEQYF
TRBV4-1	medium-sized	TRBJ1-6	TRBD1	TGCGCCAGCAGCCAAGGGGACAGGGTTAATTCACCCCTCCACTTT	CASSQGDRVNSPLHF
TRBV12-3/TRBV12-4	many	TRBJ2-5	.	TGTGCCAGCGAGTGGGGGGCCTCGGGGACCCAGTACTTC	CASEWGASGTQYF
TRBV20-1	many	TRBJ1-5	TRBD1	TGCAGTGCCCGGACAGGCAATAATCAGCCCCAGCATTTT	CSARTGNNQPQHF
TRBV15	many	TRBJ1-1	.	TGTGCCACCAGTGGGACATCGAACACTGAAGCTTTCTTT	CATSGTSNTEAFF
TRBV6-5	many	TRBJ2-7	.	TGTGCCAGCACCGACAAGTACTCCTACGAGCAGTACTTC	CASTDKYSYEQYF
TRBV6-5	many	TRBJ2-1	TRBD2	TGTGCCAGCAGTTCTAGACTAGCGGGCCCATTCTCCTACAATGAGCAGTTCTTC	CASSSRLAGPFSYNEQFF